Presented here are 21 T cell receptor beta chains from one specimen sequenced in a study of regulatory T cells in long-lasting Graves disease. The TCR beta library used iRepertoire HTBI primers with Arm-PCR amplification of CDR3. MiXCR was run by TCRdb on the multiplex PCR reads, yielding one entry per CDR3 protein. The sample includes about 450,000 distinct CDR3 sequences, around a quarter of them seen just once. Documented time point: persistent/refractory GD, antithyroid drugs over 5 years with positive TRAb. The TCR library was made from RNA that had been extracted from PBMCs in TRIzol. The material sequenced was peripheral blood mononuclear cells (PBMCs), taken when the disease was refractory, from a patient treated with antithyroid drugs. The receptor source for this set is a female donor with Graves disease.

This chain joins TRBV30 and TRBJ2-7; D unclear. Germline V CDR1 and CDR2: GTSNPN, SVGIG (reference sequence). The CDR3 runs to 11 residues. V dropped 1 base and J dropped 6 bases, with 7 bases sitting between them. The CDR3 spells CAWSEAIEQYF. The CDR3, as DNA: TGTGCCTGGAGTGAGGCGATCGAGCAGTACTTC.

The gene calls are TRBV7-3 and TRBJ2-7; D remains unclear. The CDR3 sequence is 14 residues long. Trimming shortened V by 6 bases and J by 4 bases, and 16 bases separated the two germline ends. Germline lookup yields CDR1 SGHTA and CDR2 FQGTGA. CDR3 DNA: TGTGCCAGCAGACCCGGGCCGATGCTTTACGAGCAGTACTTC. It is translated as CASRPGPMLYEQYF.

Ten or more counts support this clonotype. The gene calls are TRBV28 and TRBJ2-5; 7 bases fit TRBD2. Looked up from germline, CDR1 is MDHEN and CDR2 is SYDVKM. This CDR3 has 15 amino acids. V shed 9 bases and J 2 bases; nucleotides not matched to a gene: 12. DNA of the CDR3: TGTGCCAGTCAATTACCGACTAGCTCACAAGAGACCCAGTACTTC. The encoded protein is CASQLPTSSQETQYF.

The V and J genes are TRBV6-2 or TRBV6-3 and TRBJ2-7, with D maybe TRBD2 (5 bases). The CDR3 is 14 residues long. The germline gives CDR1 MNHEY, CDR2 SVGEGT. The V end was cut by 6 bases, the J end by 6 bases, with 18 bases between. The CDR3 spells CASRPGNGLGEQYF. The CDR3 nucleotides are TGTGCCAGCAGACCTGGGAACGGACTGGGCGAGCAGTACTTC.

This clonotype was seen a handful of times. Here the CDR3 reads CAWKGLGPYEQYF. CDR3 bases: TGTGCCTGGAAGGGGCTCGGACCCTACGAGCAGTACTTC. The chain joins TRBV30 to TRBJ2-7; D is perhaps TRBD1 (5 bases). The CDR3 length is 13 residues. Germline CDR1 and CDR2: GTSNPN and SVGIG (reference sequence). V dropped 4 bases and J dropped 2 bases, with 12 bases sitting between them.

This clonotype has just a few counts. The rearrangement joins TRBV19 to TRBJ2-5; TRBD2 matches at 9 bases. Germline CDR1 is LNHDA and CDR2 is SQIVND (reference sequence). The ends lost 3 bases at V and 6 bases at J; junction bases unmatched: 8. This CDR3 region has 15 residues. CDR3 region: CASSITAGGGKTQYF. CDR3 nucleotides: TGTGCCAGTAGTATTACAGCGGGAGGTGGAAAGACCCAGTACTTC.

Turning to this clonotype: A much more abundant neighbour one base away suggests this may be a read error. This chain joins TRBV28 and TRBJ2-7; the D call may be TRBD1 or TRBD2 (5 bases each). CDR1 MDHEN and CDR2 SYDVKM come from the germline V gene. The CDR3 has 14 amino acids. The CDR3: CATDPRGLSYEQYF. DNA of the CDR3: TGTGCAACGGACCCGAGGGGTCTCTCCTACGAGCAGTACTTC.

This clonotype has only a few counts. This sequence joins TRBV7-2 and TRBJ1-6, with D possibly matching TRBD1 (5 bases). Germline lookup yields CDR1 SGHTA and CDR2 FQGNSA. The CDR3 covers 14 residues. Trimming cost V 4 bases and J 6 bases, with 10 bases left between them. CDR3 in DNA: TGTGCCAGCAGCTCCCTGGGACCTAATTCACCCCTCCACTTT. It translates to CASSSLGPNSPLHF.

This clonotype has a count of ten or more. The V gene is TRBV11-2, the J gene TRBJ1-1; D is uncertain. V lost 4 bases to trimming and J lost 6 bases, with 12 bases between them. Looked up from germline, CDR1 is SGHAT and CDR2 is FQNNGV. The CDR3 runs 13 residues. CDR3 sequence (DNA): TGTGCCAGCAGCTCCGCCAGACTGCCTGAAGCTTTCTTT. Encoded protein: CASSSARLPEAFF. Full variable domain (missing parts from reference TRBV11-2 and TRBJ1-1): EAGVAQSPRYKIIEKRQSVAFWCNPISGHATLYWYQQILGQGPKLLIQFQNNGVVDDSQLPKDRFSAERLKGVDSTLKIQPAKLEDSAVYLCASSSARLPEAFFGQGTRLTVV.

This clonotype has a count of ten or more. V and J are TRBV2 and TRBJ1-1; D perhaps matches TRBD1 (5 bases). V lost 1 base and J 10 bases, leaving 16 bases between the germline ends. From germline, CDR1 is SNHLY and CDR2 FYNNEI. This CDR3 is built from 14 residues. The CDR3 here is CASSEVGQIEGAFF. For the CDR3, the DNA is TGTGCCAGCAGTGAAGTGGGGCAGATTGAAGGAGCTTTCTTT.

In its sample, this clonotype was seen a few times. The rearrangement uses TRBV6-1 and TRBJ1-1, with D possibly TRBD1 on 6 matching bases. V lost 5 bases, J lost 4 bases, and 20 bases lay in between. Germline loops: CDR1 MNHNS, CDR2 SASEGT. The CDR3 spans 16 residues. This CDR3 reads CASSLDGGRRITEAFF. CDR3 in DNA: TGTGCCAGCAGTCTCGATGGGGGGCGGAGGATCACTGAAGCTTTCTTT.

There are a few counts of this clonotype. The rearrangement uses TRBV30 and TRBJ2-7; a weak D match, TRBD1 (5 bases). The CDR3 is made up of 14 amino acids. CDR1 and CDR2 from the germline V gene are GTSNPN and SVGIG (reference sequence). V dropped 4 bases and J dropped 0 bases, with 13 bases sitting between them. The DNA for the CDR3 is TGTGCCTGGAACTTGGTTGGGGCCTCCTACGAGCAGTACTTC. Translating it yields CAWNLVGASYEQYF.

This chain links TRBV2 with TRBJ2-3; 13 positions match TRBD2. Germline CDR1 SNHLY, CDR2 FYNNEI. The CDR3 has 20 residues. The J segment lost 4 bases and the V segment lost 8 bases, leaving 21 bases of the junction unmatched. The CDR3 sequence is CASLTPEGLAGEPGPDTQYF. The CDR3 nucleotides are TGTGCCAGCTTAACCCCGGAAGGACTAGCGGGAGAGCCGGGCCCAGATACGCAGTATTTT. Drawing the rest from reference TRBV2 and TRBJ2-3, the complete variable domain is EPEVTQTPSHQVTQMGQEVILRCVPISNHLYFYWYRQILGQKVEFLVSFYNNEISEKSEIFDDQFSVERPDGSNFTLKIRSTKLEDSAMYFCASLTPEGLAGEPGPDTQYFGPGTRLTVL.

This clonotype was counted a few times. This chain links TRBV12-3 or TRBV12-4 with TRBJ2-7; possibly TRBD1 for D (6 bases). This CDR3 contains 14 residues. Trimming shortened V by 5 bases and J by 2 bases, and 13 bases separated the two germline ends. The CDR3 reads CASSKSGHPYEQYF. Written as DNA, the CDR3 is TGTGCCAGCAGTAAGTCGGGACACCCCTACGAGCAGTACTTC.

The table lists this clonotype with a few counts. CDR3: CASSIRGGGNQPQHF. The CDR3 coding sequence is TGTGCCAGTAGTATACGAGGGGGAGGAAATCAGCCCCAGCATTTT. V gene TRBV19 combines with J gene TRBJ1-5, with TRBD1 as a possible D gene (6 bases). V lost 2 bases to trimming and J lost 4 bases, with 12 bases between them. CDR1 is LNHDA, CDR2 SQIVND, per germline (reference sequence). The CDR3 sequence is 15 residues long.

This sequence joins TRBV12-3 or TRBV12-4 and TRBJ1-1; tentatively, D is TRBD1 (5 bases). This CDR3 comprises 18 residues. The ends were cut back, 1 base at V and 3 bases at J, with 21 bases in the middle. In DNA form, the CDR3 reads TGTGCCAGCAGTTTAGTTACCCGGGGGGTAAGGCCGGACACTGAAGCTTTCTTT. It yields the protein CASSLVTRGVRPDTEAFF.

This clonotype was counted ten times or more. The chain is built from TRBV20-1 and TRBJ2-2; no clear D. Germline V lookup: CDR1 DFQATT, CDR2 SNEGSKA (reference sequence). The CDR3 extends over 13 amino acids. V was shortened by 2 bases and J by 3 bases, with 7 bases between the two germline ends. Written as DNA, the CDR3 is TGCAGTGCTAGAAGCTCGTACACCGGGGAGCTGTTTTTT. Protein sequence: CSARSSYTGELFF.

This clonotype was detected a few times. J is TRBJ2-1 and V is TRBV7-2; no reliable D call. Germline V CDR1 and CDR2: SGHTA, FQGNSA. Trimming pared 5 bases from V and 6 bases from J, leaving 20 bases between. This CDR3 is built from 16 residues. The CDR3 sequence: CASSPNMASLINEQFF. The CDR3 nucleotides are TGTGCCAGCAGCCCAAATATGGCTAGTCTTATCAATGAGCAGTTCTTC. The complete variable domain, with remaining parts taken from reference TRBV7-2 and TRBJ2-1, reads GAGVSQSPSNKVTEKGKDVELRCDPISGHTALYWYRQSLGQGLEFLIYFQGNSAPDKSGLPSDRFSAERTGGSVSTLTIQRTQQEDSAVYLCASSPNMASLINEQFFGPGTRLTVL.

This clonotype was counted ten times or more. The chain combines TRBV28 with TRBJ2-4; D is possibly TRBD2 (6 bases). Trimming removed 4 bases at V and 3 bases at J, with 10 bases between. There are 14 residues in the CDR3. CDR1 is MDHEN, CDR2 SYDVKM, per germline. The DNA for the CDR3 is TGTGCCAGCAGTTCGGGGGTTGGCAAAAACATTCAGTACTTC. Its protein is CASSSGVGKNIQYF.

The rearrangement uses TRBV5-1 and TRBJ2-4, with TRBD1 matching 7 bases. The junction had 2 bases not matched to a gene; V was cut back by 2 bases and J by 6 bases. CDR3 size: 13 residues. Germline loops: CDR1 SGHRS, CDR2 YFSETQ. This CDR3 is CASSFRQGNIQYF. DNA for the CDR3: TGCGCCAGCAGCTTCCGACAGGGAAACATTCAGTACTTC.

The V gene is TRBV5-1, the J gene TRBJ2-2; TRBD2 is a possible D gene (6 bases). The germline V gene encodes CDR1 SGHRS and CDR2 YFSETQ. Trimming took 4 bases from V and 10 from J, leaving 17 bases between them. This CDR3 has 14 amino acids. The CDR3 region has the DNA TGCGCCAGCAGCCCCGGCGCGGGGCGAGAGGAGCTGTTTTTT. This codes for CASSPGAGREELFF.